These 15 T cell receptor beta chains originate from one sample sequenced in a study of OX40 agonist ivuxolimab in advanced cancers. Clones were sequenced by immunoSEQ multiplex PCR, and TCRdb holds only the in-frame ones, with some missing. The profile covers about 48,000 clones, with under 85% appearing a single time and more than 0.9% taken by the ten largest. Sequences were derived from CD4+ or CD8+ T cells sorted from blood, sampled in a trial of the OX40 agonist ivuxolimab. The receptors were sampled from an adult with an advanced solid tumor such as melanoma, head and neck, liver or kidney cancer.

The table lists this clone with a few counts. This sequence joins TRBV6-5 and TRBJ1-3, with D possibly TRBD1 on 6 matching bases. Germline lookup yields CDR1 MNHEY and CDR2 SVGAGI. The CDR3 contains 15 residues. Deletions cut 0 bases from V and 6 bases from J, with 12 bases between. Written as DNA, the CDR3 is TGTGCCAGCAGTTACTCGACAGGCCCAGCAAACACCATATATTTT. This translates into CASSYSTGPANTIYF.

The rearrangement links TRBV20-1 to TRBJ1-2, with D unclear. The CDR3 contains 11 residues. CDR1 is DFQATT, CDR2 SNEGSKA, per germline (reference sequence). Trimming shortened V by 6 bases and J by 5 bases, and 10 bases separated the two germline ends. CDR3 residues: CSAGSHYGYTF. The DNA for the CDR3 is TGCAGTGCGGGCAGCCATTATGGCTACACCTTC.

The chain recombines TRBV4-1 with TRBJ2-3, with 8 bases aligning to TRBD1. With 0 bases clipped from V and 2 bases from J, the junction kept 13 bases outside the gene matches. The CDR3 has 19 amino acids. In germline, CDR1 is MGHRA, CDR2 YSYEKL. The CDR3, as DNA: TGCGCCAGCAGCCAAGAACCACCCGGAGGACAGGGTGACACAGATACGCAGTATTTT. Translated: CASSQEPPGGQGDTDTQYF.

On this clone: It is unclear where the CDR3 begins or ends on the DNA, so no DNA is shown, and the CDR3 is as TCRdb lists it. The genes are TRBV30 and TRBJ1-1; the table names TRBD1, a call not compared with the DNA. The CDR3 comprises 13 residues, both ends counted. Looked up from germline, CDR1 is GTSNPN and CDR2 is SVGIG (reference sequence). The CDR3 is CAWSVQVSPEAFF.

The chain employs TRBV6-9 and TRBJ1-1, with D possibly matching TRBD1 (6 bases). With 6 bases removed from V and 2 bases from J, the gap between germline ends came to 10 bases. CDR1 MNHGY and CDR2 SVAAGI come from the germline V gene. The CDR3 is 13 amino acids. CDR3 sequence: CASSGGGNTEAFF. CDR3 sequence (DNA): TGTGCCAGCAGCGGGGGGGGCAACACTGAAGCTTTCTTT.

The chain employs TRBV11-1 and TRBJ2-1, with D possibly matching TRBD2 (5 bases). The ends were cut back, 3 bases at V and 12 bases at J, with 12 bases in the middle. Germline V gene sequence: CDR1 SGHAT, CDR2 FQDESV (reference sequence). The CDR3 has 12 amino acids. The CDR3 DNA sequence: TGTGCCAGCAGCTTTGGGTCCGAGGGGCAGTTCTTC. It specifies CASSFGSEGQFF.

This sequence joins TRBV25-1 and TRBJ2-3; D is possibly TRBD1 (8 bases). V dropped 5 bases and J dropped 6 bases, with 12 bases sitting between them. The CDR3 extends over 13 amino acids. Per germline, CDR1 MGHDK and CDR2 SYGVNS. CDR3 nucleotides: TGTGCCAGCAGTAAACAGGGGGGGGATACGCAGTATTTT. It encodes CASSKQGGDTQYF.

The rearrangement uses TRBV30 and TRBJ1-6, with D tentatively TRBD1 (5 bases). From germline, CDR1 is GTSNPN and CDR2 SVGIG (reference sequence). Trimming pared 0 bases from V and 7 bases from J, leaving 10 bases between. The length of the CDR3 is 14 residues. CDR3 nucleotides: TGTGCCTGGAGTGTAGACAGAGGGAATTCACCCCTCCACTTT. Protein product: CAWSVDRGNSPLHF.

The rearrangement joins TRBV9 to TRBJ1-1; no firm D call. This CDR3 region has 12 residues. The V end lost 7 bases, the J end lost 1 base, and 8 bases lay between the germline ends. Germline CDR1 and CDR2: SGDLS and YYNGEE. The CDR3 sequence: CASSGQNTEAFF. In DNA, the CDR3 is TGTGCCAGCTCGGGCCAGAACACTGAAGCTTTCTTT.

In DNA form, the CDR3 reads TGTGCCAGCTCGACCAACGACAGGGTGGAAAGATCACCCCTCCACTTT. This gives the protein CASSTNDRVERSPLHF. V is TRBV18 and J is TRBJ1-6; 7 bases line up with TRBD1. Trimming removed 6 bases from V and 10 bases from J; junction bases left unmatched: 15. The germline V gene has CDR1 KGHSH and CDR2 LQKENI. This CDR3 region has 16 residues.

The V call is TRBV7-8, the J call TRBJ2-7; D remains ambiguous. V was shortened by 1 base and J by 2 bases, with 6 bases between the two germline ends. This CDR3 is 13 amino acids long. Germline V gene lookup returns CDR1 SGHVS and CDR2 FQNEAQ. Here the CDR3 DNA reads TGTGCCAGCAGCTTAGTTGACACCTACGAGCAGTACTTC. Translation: CASSLVDTYEQYF.

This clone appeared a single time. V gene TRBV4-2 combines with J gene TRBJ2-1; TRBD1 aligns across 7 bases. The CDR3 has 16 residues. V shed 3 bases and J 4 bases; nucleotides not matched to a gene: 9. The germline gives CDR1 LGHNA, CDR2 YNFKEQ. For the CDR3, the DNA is TGTGCCAGCAGCCAGTCCGACAGGGCTTCTTACAATGAGCAGTTCTTC. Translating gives CASSQSDRASYNEQFF.

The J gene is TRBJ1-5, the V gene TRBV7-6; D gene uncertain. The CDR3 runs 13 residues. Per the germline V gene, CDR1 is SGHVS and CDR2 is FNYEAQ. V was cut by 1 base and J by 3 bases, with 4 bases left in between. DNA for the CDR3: TGTGCCAGCAGCTTAGGCCCCAATCAGCCCCAGCATTTT. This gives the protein CASSLGPNQPQHF.

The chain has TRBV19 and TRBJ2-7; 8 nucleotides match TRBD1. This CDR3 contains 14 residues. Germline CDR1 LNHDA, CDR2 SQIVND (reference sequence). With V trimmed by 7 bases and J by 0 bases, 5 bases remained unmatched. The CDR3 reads CASKGQVSSYEQYF. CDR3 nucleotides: TGTGCCAGTAAGGGACAGGTTAGCTCCTACGAGCAGTACTTC.

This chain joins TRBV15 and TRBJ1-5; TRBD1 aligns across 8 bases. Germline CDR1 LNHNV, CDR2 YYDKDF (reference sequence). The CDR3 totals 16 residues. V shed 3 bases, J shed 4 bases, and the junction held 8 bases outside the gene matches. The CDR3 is CATSSDRGPKNQPQHF. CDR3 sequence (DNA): TGTGCCACCAGCAGTGACAGGGGCCCTAAGAATCAGCCCCAGCATTTT.